These T cell receptor beta chains were read from a single sample in a study of T cells in Graves' hyperthyroidism and ophthalmopathy. MiXCR, run by TCRdb on the multiplex PCR reads, gives a single entry per CDR3 protein. The table lists hundreds of thousands of distinct CDR3 sequences, approximately 14% of them singletons. Sequenced input: blood. These receptors were obtained from a woman aged 18-29 years with Graves' hyperthyroidism. Both conserved end residues are part of each CDR3. Fields, in order: D gene, V gene, J gene, clone size, CDR3 protein, CDR3 DNA. A D gene is named only where the DNA matches it firmly. Size is omitted from some rows. Given values are once, few, many or a class for expanded clones.

NA	TRBV11-2	TRBJ2-2	many	CASSPQQTGELFF	TGTGCCAGCAGCCCCCAGCAAACCGGGGAGCTGTTTTTT
NA	TRBV6-5	TRBJ1-6	many	CASSRDTWSSYNSPLHF	TGTGCCAGCAGCAGGGACACCTGGAGCTCCTATAATTCACCCCTCCACTTT
NA	TRBV4-1	TRBJ1-5	many	CASSQEIAVPWQPQHF	TGCGCCAGCAGCCAAGAAATCGCGGTCCCTTGGCAGCCCCAGCATTTT
TRBD1	TRBV6-1	TRBJ2-7	many	CASNSIGQGSYEQYF	TGTGCCAGCAACAGCATTGGACAGGGGTCCTACGAGCAGTACTTC
TRBD2	TRBV3-1	TRBJ2-1	many	CASSQTSGSDEQFF	TGTGCCAGCAGCCAGACTAGCGGGAGCGATGAGCAGTTCTTC
NA	TRBV24-1	TRBJ1-5	many	CATSDRGGANQPQHF	TGTGCCACCAGTGACAGGGGCGGTGCGAATCAGCCCCAGCATTTT
NA	TRBV20-1	TRBJ1-1	many	CSASTNTEAFF	TGCAGTGCTTCGACAAACACTGAAGCTTTCTTT
TRBD1	TRBV19	TRBJ2-7	many	CASKPGQGSSYEQYF	TGTGCCAGTAAACCGGGACAGGGGAGCTCCTACGAGCAGTACTTC
NA	TRBV6-6	TRBJ1-2	many	CASSYSSGDRGYGYTF	TGTGCCAGCAGTTACTCTTCAGGAGATCGGGGCTATGGCTACACCTTC
NA	TRBV6-1	TRBJ1-2	NA	CASSYIGFDGRNYGYTF	TGTGCCAGCAGCTACATAGGATTTGATGGGCGGAACTATGGCTACACCTTC
TRBD2	TRBV5-4	TRBJ2-7	NA	CASSPRGADSGRRYEQYF	TGTGCCAGCTCCCCTCGGGGAGCCGATAGCGGGAGGAGATACGAGCAGTACTTC
NA	TRBV7-2	TRBJ2-7	many	CASSWDLGVYEQYF	TGTGCCAGCAGCTGGGACTTGGGAGTCTACGAGCAGTACTTC
NA	TRBV7-9	TRBJ1-1	many	CASSLPAGTEAFF	TGTGCCAGCAGCCTGCCCGCAGGCACTGAAGCTTTCTTT
NA	TRBV2	TRBJ2-5	NA	CASSDQGYQETQYF	TGTGCCAGCAGCGACCAGGGGTACCAAGAGACCCAGTACTTC
TRBD2	TRBV10-1	TRBJ2-7	NA	CASSEVTSGSINEQYF	TGCGCCAGCAGTGAGGTAACTAGCGGGAGTATCAACGAGCAGTACTTC
NA	TRBV6-1	TRBJ1-4	few	CASRAPGVGEKLFF	TGTGCCAGCAGGGCCCCAGGGGTAGGGGAAAAACTGTTTTTT
NA	TRBV9	TRBJ2-7	NA	CASSAGGLPGEQYF	TGTGCCAGCAGCGCCGGGGGACTCCCTGGCGAGCAGTACTTC
TRBD2	TRBV11-3	TRBJ2-3	many	CASSLRGGGSTDTQYF	TGTGCCAGCAGCCTGAGAGGCGGGGGGAGCACAGATACGCAGTATTTT
NA	TRBV6-6	TRBJ1-5	many	CASSYPRWGHQNQPQHF	TGTGCCAGCAGTTACCCCCGCTGGGGGCACCAAAATCAGCCCCAGCATTTT
TRBD2	TRBV4-1	TRBJ2-1	NA	CASSQTLAGELYNEQFF	TGCGCCAGCAGCCAAACTTTAGCGGGAGAACTCTACAATGAGCAGTTCTTC
NA	TRBV11-3	TRBJ1-1	many	CASTLGSGNTEAFF	TGTGCCAGCACCCTTGGGTCCGGGAACACTGAAGCTTTCTTT
TRBD1	TRBV28	TRBJ1-4	few	CASSLAGTGREKLFF	TGTGCCAGCAGTTTAGCTGGGACAGGGAGGGAAAAACTGTTTTTT
NA	TRBV5-1	TRBJ2-1	many	CASSLVIRDSLSYNEQFF	TGCGCCAGCAGCTTGGTGATCAGGGATAGTCTCTCCTACAATGAGCAGTTCTTC
TRBD2	TRBV9	TRBJ2-1	few	CASSVGVLAVRSSLVGYNEQFF	TGTGCCAGCAGCGTAGGGGTCCTAGCGGTACGCAGCTCTTTGGTGGGGTACAATGAGCAGTTCTTC
TRBD1	TRBV7-8	TRBJ1-4	many	CASSFSGTGFNEKLFF	TGTGCCAGCAGCTTCTCCGGGACAGGTTTTAATGAAAAACTGTTTTTT
TRBD2	TRBV13	TRBJ2-1	NA	CASSSSPSGGLYNEQFF	TGTGCCAGCAGCTCAAGCCCTAGCGGGGGGCTGTACAATGAGCAGTTCTTC
TRBD2	TRBV6-6	TRBJ2-3	many	CASSYKGLAGASTPTDTQYF	TGTGCCAGCAGTTACAAGGGACTAGCGGGGGCTTCGACTCCCACAGATACGCAGTATTTT
TRBD2	TRBV27	TRBJ2-1	many	CASSLGLAGVNEQFF	TGTGCCAGCAGTTTAGGGCTAGCGGGAGTCAATGAGCAGTTCTTC
NA	TRBV12-3/TRBV12-4	TRBJ2-1	many	CASTYYNEQFF	TGTGCCAGCACCTATTACAATGAGCAGTTCTTC
NA	TRBV30	TRBJ2-7	many	CAWLHVGSYEQYF	TGTGCCTGGTTACATGTGGGTAGCTACGAGCAGTACTTC
TRBD1	TRBV10-1	TRBJ2-7	few	CASLHRGISYEQYF	TGCGCCAGCCTTCACAGGGGGATCTCCTACGAGCAGTACTTC
NA	TRBV7-8	TRBJ2-5	NA	CASSLGSQGQKTQYF	TGTGCCAGCAGCTTAGGGTCACAGGGCCAAAAGACCCAGTACTTC
TRBD1	TRBV7-6	TRBJ2-1	many	CASSSTQNRGSYNEQFF	TGTGCCAGCAGCTCGACCCAGAACAGGGGTAGCTACAATGAGCAGTTCTTC
TRBD2	TRBV5-1	TRBJ2-7	many	CASSYLSGGSYEQYF	TGCGCCAGCAGCTATCTAAGCGGGGGTTCCTACGAGCAGTACTTC
NA	TRBV4-1	TRBJ1-1	NA	CASSQGRGGVNTEAFF	TGCGCCAGCAGCCAAGGGAGGGGCGGGGTGAACACTGAAGCTTTCTTT
NA	TRBV20-1	TRBJ2-7	many	CSAQSPVSLYEQYF	TGCAGTGCCCAGTCCCCAGTGTCGCTCTACGAGCAGTACTTC
NA	TRBV10-3	TRBJ1-2	many	CAISESWGEDGYTF	TGTGCCATCAGTGAGTCCTGGGGGGAGGATGGCTACACCTTC
TRBD2	TRBV12-3/TRBV12-4	TRBJ2-5	many	CASSFGLAEQETQYF	TGTGCCAGCAGTTTCGGACTAGCGGAACAAGAGACCCAGTACTTC
NA	TRBV20-1	TRBJ1-5	few	CSARDLGGRSPQHF	TGCAGTGCTAGAGATTTGGGGGGTCGCAGCCCCCAGCATTTT
TRBD1	TRBV28	TRBJ2-2	many	CASRPQGAYTGELFF	TGTGCCAGCAGACCCCAGGGGGCCTACACCGGGGAGCTGTTTTTT
NA	TRBV5-1	TRBJ1-2	many	CASSTRDPGDSTF	TGCGCCAGCAGCACCCGGGACCCGGGCGACTCCACCTTC
NA	TRBV28	TRBJ2-1	many	CASSSEPGRPGEQFF	TGTGCCAGCAGTTCCGAACCCGGACGTCCAGGCGAGCAGTTCTTC
NA	TRBV5-6	TRBJ2-7	many	CASSLPATYEQYF	TGTGCCAGCAGCTTGCCAGCTACCTACGAGCAGTACTTC
TRBD2	TRBV3-1	TRBJ2-1	many	CASSRGSGRFEQFF	TGTGCCAGCAGCCGGGGTAGCGGGAGGTTCGAGCAGTTCTTC
TRBD1	TRBV18	TRBJ1-4	many	CASSPWQGEEKLFF	TGTGCCAGCTCACCTTGGCAGGGGGAAGAAAAACTGTTTTTT
TRBD2	TRBV2	TRBJ2-7	many	CASRNGLAGGYEQYF	TGTGCCAGCAGGAACGGACTAGCGGGGGGATACGAGCAGTACTTC
TRBD2	TRBV9	TRBJ2-7	many	CASSVGLAGPRDEQYF	TGTGCCAGCAGCGTAGGGCTAGCGGGCCCAAGGGACGAGCAGTACTTC
NA	TRBV12-3/TRBV12-4	TRBJ1-1	many	CASSFGRRVEAFF	TGTGCCAGCAGTTTTGGACGGCGGGTTGAAGCTTTCTTT
NA	TRBV5-1	TRBJ1-1	many	CASSLAATNTEAFF	TGCGCCAGCAGCTTGGCAGCCACGAACACTGAAGCTTTCTTT
TRBD1	TRBV6-1	TRBJ1-5	many	CASGPGQSNQPQHF	TGTGCCAGCGGACCGGGACAGAGCAATCAGCCCCAGCATTTT
NA	TRBV6-2/TRBV6-3	TRBJ2-7	many	CASSLYGPNKQYF	TGTGCCAGCAGTTTGTACGGACCCAACAAGCAGTACTTC
TRBD2	TRBV3-1	TRBJ2-5	many	CASSQVGGQETQYF	TGTGCCAGCAGCCAAGTCGGGGGGCAAGAGACCCAGTACTTC
NA	TRBV20-1	TRBJ2-3	many	CSAREGSGYAQYF	TGCAGTGCTAGAGAGGGTTCGGGGTATGCGCAGTATTTT
NA	TRBV5-1	TRBJ2-3	once	CASSSGIGRGDGTDTQYF	TGCGCCAGCAGCTCAGGGATTGGGCGGGGAGACGGCACAGATACGCAGTATTTT
TRBD2	TRBV20-1	TRBJ2-6	NA	CSATGGTGISGANVLTF	TGCAGTGCTACGGGAGGGACGGGAATCTCTGGGGCCAACGTCCTGACTTTC
NA	TRBV7-8	TRBJ2-6	NA	CASSLAGGRGANVLTF	TGTGCCAGCAGCTTAGCTGGGGGCAGAGGGGCCAACGTCCTGACTTTC
NA	TRBV5-5	TRBJ2-5	once	CASSLAYWIETQYF	TGTGCCAGCAGCTTGGCATATTGGATAGAGACCCAGTACTTC
TRBD2	TRBV4-2	TRBJ2-1	NA	CASSHDNWGLAGVNEQFF	TGTGCCAGCAGCCATGACAACTGGGGACTAGCGGGAGTCAATGAGCAGTTCTTC
NA	TRBV5-1	TRBJ2-1	many	CASITGTLGGNEQFF	TGCGCCAGCATAACGGGCACCCTCGGGGGTAATGAGCAGTTCTTC